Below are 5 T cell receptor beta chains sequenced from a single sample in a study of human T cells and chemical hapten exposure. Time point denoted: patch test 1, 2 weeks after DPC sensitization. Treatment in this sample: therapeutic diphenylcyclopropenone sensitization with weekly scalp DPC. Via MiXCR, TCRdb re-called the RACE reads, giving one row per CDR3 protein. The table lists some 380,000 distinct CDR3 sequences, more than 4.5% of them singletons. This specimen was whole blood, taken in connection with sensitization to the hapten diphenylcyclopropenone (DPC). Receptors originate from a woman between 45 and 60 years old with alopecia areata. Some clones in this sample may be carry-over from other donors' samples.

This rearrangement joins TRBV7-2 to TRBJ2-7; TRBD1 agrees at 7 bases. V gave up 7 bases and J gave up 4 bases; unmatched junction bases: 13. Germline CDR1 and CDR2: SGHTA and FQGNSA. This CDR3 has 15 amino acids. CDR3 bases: TGTGCCAGCACAAAGCAGGGGCAGGGGGTGTACGAGCAGTACTTC. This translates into CASTKQGQGVYEQYF.

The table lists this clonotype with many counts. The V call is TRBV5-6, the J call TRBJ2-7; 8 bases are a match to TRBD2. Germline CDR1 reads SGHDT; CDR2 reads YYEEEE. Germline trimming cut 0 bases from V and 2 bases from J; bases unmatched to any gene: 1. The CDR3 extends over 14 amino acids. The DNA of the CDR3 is TGTGCCAGCAGCTTGGGACTAGCGCCCTACGAGCAGTACTTC. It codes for CASSLGLAPYEQYF.

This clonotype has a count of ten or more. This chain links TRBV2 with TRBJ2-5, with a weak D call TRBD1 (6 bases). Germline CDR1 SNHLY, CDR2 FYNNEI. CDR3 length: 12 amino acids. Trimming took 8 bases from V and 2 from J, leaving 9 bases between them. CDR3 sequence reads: CASETGQETQYF. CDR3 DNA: TGTGCCAGCGAAACAGGGCAAGAGACCCAGTACTTC.

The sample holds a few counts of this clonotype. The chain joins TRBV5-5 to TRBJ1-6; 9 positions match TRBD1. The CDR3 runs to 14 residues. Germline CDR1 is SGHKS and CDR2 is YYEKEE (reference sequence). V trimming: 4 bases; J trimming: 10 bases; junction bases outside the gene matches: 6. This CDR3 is CASSPGTGSSPLHF. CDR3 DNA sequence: TGTGCCAGCAGCCCCGGGACAGGGTCCTCACCCCTCCACTTT.

CDR3 loop: CASSRGPLNYGYTF. CDR3 sequence (DNA): TGTGCCAGCAGCAGGGGTCCCCTTAACTATGGCTACACCTTC. V gene TRBV14 combines with J gene TRBJ1-2, with D tentatively TRBD1 (5 bases). The V and J ends lost 5 bases and 1 base respectively, with 11 bases between them. CDR1 is SGHDN, CDR2 FVKESK, per germline. This CDR3 contains 14 residues.